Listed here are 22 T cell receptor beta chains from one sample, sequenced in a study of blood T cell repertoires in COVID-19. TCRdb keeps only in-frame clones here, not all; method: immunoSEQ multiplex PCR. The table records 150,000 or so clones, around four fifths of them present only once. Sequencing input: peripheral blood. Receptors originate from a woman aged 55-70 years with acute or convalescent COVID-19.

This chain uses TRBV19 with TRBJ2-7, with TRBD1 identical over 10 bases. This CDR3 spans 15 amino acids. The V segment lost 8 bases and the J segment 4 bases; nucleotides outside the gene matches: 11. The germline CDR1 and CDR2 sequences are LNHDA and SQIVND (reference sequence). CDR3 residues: CASSRTDRGPYEQYF. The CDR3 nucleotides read TGTGCCAGTTCCCGGACCGACAGGGGGCCATACGAGCAGTACTTC.

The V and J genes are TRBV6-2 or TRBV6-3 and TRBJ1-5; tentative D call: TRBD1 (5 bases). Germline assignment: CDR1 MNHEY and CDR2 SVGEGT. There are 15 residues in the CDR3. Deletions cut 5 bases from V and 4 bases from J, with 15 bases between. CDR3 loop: CASSTGQLGNQPQHF. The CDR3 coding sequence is TGTGCCAGCAGTACCGGACAATTGGGAAATCAGCCCCAGCATTTT.

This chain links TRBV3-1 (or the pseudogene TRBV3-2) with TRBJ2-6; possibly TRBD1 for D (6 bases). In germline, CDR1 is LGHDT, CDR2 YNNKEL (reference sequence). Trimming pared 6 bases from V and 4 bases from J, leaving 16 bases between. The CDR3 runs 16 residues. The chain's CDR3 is CASSFRRGSGANVLTF. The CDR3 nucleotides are TGTGCCAGCAGTTTTAGAAGGGGGTCCGGGGCCAACGTCCTGACTTTC.

CDR3 residues: CAWRGSKEQPQHF. Written as DNA, the CDR3 is TGTGCCTGGAGAGGCAGTAAGGAGCAGCCCCAGCATTTT. J is TRBJ1-5 and V is TRBV30; D gene uncertain. Trimming took off 3 bases at V and 7 bases at J, with 13 bases between the two ends. CDR3 length: 13 residues. Germline V gene lookup returns CDR1 GTSNPN and CDR2 SVGIG (reference sequence).

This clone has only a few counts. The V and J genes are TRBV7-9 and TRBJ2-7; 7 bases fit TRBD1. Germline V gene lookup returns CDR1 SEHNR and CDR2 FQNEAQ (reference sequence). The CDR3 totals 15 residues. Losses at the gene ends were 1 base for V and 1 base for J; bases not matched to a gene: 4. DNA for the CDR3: TGTGCCAGCAGCTTAGTGACAGGGAGATCCTACGAGCAGTACTTC. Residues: CASSLVTGRSYEQYF.

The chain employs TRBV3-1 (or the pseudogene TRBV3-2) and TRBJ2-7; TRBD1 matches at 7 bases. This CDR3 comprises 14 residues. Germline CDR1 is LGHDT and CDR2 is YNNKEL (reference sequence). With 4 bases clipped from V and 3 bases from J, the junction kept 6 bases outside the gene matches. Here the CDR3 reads CASSRPGQYYEQYF. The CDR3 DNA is TGTGCCAGCAGCCGGCCGGGACAGTACTACGAGCAGTACTTC.

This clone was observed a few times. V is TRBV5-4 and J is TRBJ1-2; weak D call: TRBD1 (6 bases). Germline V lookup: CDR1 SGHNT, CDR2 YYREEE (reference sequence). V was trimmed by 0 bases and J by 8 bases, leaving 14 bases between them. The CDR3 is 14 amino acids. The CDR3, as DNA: TGTGCCAGCAGCTTGGGCGGACCCACAGGGGGCTACACCTTC. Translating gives CASSLGGPTGGYTF. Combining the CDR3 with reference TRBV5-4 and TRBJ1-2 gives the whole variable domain ETGVTQSPTHLIKTRGQQVTLRCSSQSGHNTVSWYQQALGQGPQFIFQYYREEENGRGNFPPRFSGLQFPNYSSELNVNALELDDSALYLCASSLGGPTGGYTFGSGTRLTVV.

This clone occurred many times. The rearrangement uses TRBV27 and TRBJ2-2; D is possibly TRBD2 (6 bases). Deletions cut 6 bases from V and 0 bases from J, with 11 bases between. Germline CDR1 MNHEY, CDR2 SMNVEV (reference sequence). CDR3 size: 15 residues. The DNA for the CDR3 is TGTGCCAGCAGAGCCGGGACTTCGAACACCGGGGAGCTGTTTTTT. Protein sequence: CASRAGTSNTGELFF.

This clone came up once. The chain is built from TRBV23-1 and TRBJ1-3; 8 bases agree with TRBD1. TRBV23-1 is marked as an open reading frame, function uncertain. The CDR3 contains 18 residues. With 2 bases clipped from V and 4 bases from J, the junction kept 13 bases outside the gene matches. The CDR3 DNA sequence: TGCGCCAGCAGTCAACCTCGGGGGACAGGCCAAAAAGGAAACACCATATATTTT. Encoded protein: CASSQPRGTGQKGNTIYF.

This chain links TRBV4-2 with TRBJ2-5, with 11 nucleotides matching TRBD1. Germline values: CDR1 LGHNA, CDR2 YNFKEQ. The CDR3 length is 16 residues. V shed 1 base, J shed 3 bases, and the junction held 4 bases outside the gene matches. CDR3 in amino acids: CASSQGVGQGEETQYF. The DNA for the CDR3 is TGTGCCAGCAGCCAAGGGGTGGGACAGGGGGAAGAGACCCAGTACTTC.

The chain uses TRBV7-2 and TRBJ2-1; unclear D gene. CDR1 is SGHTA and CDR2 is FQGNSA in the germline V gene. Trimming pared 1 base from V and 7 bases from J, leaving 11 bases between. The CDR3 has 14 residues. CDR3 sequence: CASSLESLPNEQFF. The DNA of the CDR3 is TGTGCCAGCAGCTTAGAAAGCTTGCCTAATGAGCAGTTCTTC.

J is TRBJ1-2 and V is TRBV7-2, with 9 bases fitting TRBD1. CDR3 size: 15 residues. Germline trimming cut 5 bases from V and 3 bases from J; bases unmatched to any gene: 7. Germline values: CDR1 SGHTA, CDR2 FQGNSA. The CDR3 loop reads CASSADRGGHYGYTF. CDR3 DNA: TGTGCCAGCAGCGCTGACAGGGGGGGGCACTATGGCTACACCTTC.

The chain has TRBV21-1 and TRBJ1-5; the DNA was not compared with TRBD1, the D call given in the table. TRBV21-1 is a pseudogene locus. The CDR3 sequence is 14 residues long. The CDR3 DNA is TGTGCCAGCAGCAAAGACAGGGGGCGCCTGCCCCAGCATTTT. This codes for CASSKDRGRLPQHF.

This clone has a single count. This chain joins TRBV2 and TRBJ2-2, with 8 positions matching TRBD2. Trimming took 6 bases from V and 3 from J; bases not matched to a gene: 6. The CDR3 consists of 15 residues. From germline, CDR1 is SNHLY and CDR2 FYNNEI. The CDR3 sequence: CASRIGGADTGELFF. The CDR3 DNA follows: TGTGCCAGCAGGATCGGGGGGGCCGACACCGGGGAGCTGTTTTTT.

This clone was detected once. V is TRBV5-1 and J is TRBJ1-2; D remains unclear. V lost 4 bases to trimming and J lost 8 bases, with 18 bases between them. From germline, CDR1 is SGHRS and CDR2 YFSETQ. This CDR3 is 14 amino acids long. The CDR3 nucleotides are TGCGCCAGCAGCGTTACCGGGGAAGCGGAGGGCTACACCTTC. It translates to CASSVTGEAEGYTF.

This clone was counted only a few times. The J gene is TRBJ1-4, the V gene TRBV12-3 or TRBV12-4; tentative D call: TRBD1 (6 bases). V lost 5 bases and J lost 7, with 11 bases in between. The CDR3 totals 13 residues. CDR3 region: CASSPGQVEKLFF. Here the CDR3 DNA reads TGTGCCAGCAGTCCGGGACAAGTTGAAAAACTGTTTTTT.

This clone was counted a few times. The CDR3 DNA sequence: TGTGCCAGCAGCTTCCGGGACAGAGACGAGCAGTACTTC. Translation gives CASSFRDRDEQYF. The V gene is TRBV5-4, the J gene TRBJ2-7; TRBD1 matches 7 bases. This CDR3 comprises 13 residues. In germline, CDR1 is SGHNT, CDR2 YYREEE (reference sequence). V lost 2 bases and J lost 5; bases outside the gene matches: 4.

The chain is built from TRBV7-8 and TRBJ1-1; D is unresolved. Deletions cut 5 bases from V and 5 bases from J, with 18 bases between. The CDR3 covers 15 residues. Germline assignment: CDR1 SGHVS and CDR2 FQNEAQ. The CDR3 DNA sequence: TGTGCCAGCAGCCGAGGAGCAGGCCGGGAAACTGAAGCTTTCTTT. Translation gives CASSRGAGRETEAFF.

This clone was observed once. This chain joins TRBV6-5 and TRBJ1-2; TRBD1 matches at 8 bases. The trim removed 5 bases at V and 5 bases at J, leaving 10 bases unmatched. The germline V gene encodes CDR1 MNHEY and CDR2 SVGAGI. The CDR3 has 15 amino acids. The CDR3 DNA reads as TGTGCCAGCAGTACCCGTTCAGGGGGCGCGTATGGCTACACCTTC. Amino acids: CASSTRSGGAYGYTF.

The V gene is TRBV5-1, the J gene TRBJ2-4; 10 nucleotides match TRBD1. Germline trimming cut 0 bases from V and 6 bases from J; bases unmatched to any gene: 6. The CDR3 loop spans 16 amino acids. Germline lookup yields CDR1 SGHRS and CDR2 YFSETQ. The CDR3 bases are TGCGCCAGCAGCTTGGTGGTGGGGACAGGGGCAAACATTCAGTACTTC. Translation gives CASSLVVGTGANIQYF.

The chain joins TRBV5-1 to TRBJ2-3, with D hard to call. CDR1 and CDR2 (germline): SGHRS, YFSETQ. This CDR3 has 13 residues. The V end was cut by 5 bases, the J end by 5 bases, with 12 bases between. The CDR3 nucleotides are TGCGCCAGCAGGGTGTCCACCGGAGATACGCAGTATTTT. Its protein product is CASRVSTGDTQYF.

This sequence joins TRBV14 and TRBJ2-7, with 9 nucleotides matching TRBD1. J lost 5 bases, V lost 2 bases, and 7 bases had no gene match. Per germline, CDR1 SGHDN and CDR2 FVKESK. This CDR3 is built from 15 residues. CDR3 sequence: CASSQRRDRENEQYF. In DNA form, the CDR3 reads TGTGCCAGCAGCCAACGCCGGGACAGGGAGAACGAGCAGTACTTC.